These 3 T cell receptor beta chains originate from one sample sequenced in a study of T cell responses to AZD1222 COVID-19 vaccine. This table comes from immunoSEQ multiplex PCR, and its TCRdb copy is limited to in-frame clones, with some not included. The sample lists approximately 200,000 clones, over 80% occurring once. Sequenced material: peripheral blood, taken on day 0 of MenACWY control vaccination. These receptors all come from an adult in good health.

The V gene is TRBV19, the J gene TRBJ1-6, with TRBD1 as a possible D gene (5 bases). This CDR3 contains 14 residues. V gave up 3 bases and J gave up 8 bases, with 11 bases separating them. CDR1 is LNHDA and CDR2 is SQIVND in the germline V gene (reference sequence). CDR3 sequence: CASSIKGLDSPLHF. CDR3 DNA sequence: TGTGCCAGTAGTATTAAGGGGTTGGATTCACCCCTCCACTTT.

This chain uses TRBV5-1 with TRBJ2-7, with 9 bases matching TRBD1. The V gene's germline CDR1 is SGHRS and CDR2 YFSETQ. The V and J ends lost 4 bases and 4 bases, in that order; junction bases with no gene match: 6. The CDR3 totals 14 residues. The chain's CDR3 is CASSARDREYEQYF. DNA for the CDR3: TGCGCCAGCAGCGCCCGGGACAGGGAGTACGAGCAGTACTTC.

This sequence joins TRBV6-5 and TRBJ2-3; TRBD2 aligns across 8 bases. V lost 2 bases and J lost 6; bases outside the gene matches: 7. CDR1 MNHEY and CDR2 SVGAGI come from the germline V gene. This CDR3 region has 15 residues. CDR3 bases: TGTGCCAGCAGTTACGCCGGGGGGGGCCCGGATACGCAGTATTTT. Its protein is CASSYAGGGPDTQYF.